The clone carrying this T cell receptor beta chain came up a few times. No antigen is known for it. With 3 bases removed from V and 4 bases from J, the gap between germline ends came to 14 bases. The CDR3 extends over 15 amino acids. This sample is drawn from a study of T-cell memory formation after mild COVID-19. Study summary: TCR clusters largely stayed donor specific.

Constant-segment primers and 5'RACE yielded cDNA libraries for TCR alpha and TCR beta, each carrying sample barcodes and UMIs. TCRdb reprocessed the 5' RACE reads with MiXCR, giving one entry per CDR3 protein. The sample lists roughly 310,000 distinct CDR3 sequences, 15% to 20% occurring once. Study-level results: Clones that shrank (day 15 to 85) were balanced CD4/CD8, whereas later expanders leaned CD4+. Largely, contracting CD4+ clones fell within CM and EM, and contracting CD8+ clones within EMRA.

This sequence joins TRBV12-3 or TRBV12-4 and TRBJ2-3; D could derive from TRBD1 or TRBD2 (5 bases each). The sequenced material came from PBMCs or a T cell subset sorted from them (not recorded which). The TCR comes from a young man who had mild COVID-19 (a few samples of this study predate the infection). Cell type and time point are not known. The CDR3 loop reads CASSFLGDEADTQYF. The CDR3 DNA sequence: TGTGCCAGCAGTTTCTTGGGGGATGAGGCAGATACGCAGTATTTT.